This section outlines one TCR beta chain sequence together with its context. The source of the sample is a study of cytomegalovirus exposure and HLA in healthy donors. The CDR3 is 14 amino acids. Deletions cut 4 bases from V and 7 bases from J, with 15 bases between. Per germline, CDR1 ENHRY and CDR2 SYGVKD. Vbeta (60) and Jbeta (13) primers were used in the PCR. Using immunoSEQ multiplex PCR, the repertoire was profiled, and TCRdb retains in-frame clones only, with some absent. In the table there are more than 100,000 clones, 82% of which are singletons. The chain recombines TRBV10-3 with TRBJ2-3, with D hard to call. Specimen: PBMCs. This TCR was sampled from a woman between 50 and 59 years old in good health and CMV-seropositive. The CDR3 coding sequence is TGTGCCATCAGTGTCGGAGACCCTACCTATACGCAGTATTTT. Protein product: CAISVGDPTYTQYF.